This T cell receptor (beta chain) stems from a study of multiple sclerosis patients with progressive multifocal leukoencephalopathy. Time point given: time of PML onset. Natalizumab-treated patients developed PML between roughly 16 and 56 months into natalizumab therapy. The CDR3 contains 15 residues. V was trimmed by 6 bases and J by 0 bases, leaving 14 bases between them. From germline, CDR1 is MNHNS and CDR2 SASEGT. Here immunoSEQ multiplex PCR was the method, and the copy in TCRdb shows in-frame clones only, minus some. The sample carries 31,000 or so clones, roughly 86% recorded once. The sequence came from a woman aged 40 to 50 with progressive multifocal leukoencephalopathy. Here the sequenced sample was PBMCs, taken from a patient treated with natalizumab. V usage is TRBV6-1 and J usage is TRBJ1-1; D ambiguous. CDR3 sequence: CASSGVKGMNTEAFF. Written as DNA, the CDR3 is TGTGCCAGCAGCGGGGTTAAGGGCATGAACACTGAAGCTTTCTTT.